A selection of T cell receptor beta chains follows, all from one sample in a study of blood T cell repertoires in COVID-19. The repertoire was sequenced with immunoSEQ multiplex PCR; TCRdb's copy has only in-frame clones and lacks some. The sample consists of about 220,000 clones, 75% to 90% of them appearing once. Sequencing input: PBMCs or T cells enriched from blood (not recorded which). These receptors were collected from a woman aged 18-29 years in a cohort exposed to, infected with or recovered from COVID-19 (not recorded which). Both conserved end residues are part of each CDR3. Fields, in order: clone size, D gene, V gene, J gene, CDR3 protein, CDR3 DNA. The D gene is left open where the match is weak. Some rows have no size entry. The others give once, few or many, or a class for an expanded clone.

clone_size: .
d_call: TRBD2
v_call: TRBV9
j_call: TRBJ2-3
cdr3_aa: CASSATSGRPDTQYF
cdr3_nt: TGTGCCAGCAGCGCGACTAGCGGGAGACCAGATACGCAGTATTTT

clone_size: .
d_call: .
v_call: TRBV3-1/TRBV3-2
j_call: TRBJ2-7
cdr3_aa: CASSQDRGYEQYF
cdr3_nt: TGTGCCAGCAGCCAAGATAGGGGGTACGAGCAGTACTTC

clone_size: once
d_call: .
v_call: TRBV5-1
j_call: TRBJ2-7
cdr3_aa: CASSSVGGATYEQYF
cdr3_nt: TGCGCCAGCAGCTCGGTGGGGGGAGCCACCTACGAGCAGTACTTC

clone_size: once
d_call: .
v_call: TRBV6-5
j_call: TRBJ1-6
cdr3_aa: CASSYTGPNSPLHF
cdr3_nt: TGTGCCAGCAGTTACACAGGGCCTAATTCACCCCTCCACTTT

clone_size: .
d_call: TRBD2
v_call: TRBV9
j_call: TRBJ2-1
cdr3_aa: CASSSSGTSGTEQFF
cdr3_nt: TGTGCCAGCAGCTCTTCCGGGACTAGCGGAACTGAGCAGTTCTTC

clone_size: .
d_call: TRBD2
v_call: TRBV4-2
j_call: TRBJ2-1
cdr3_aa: CASSRTSGNEQFF
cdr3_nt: TGTGCCAGCAGCCGGACTAGCGGGAATGAGCAGTTCTTC

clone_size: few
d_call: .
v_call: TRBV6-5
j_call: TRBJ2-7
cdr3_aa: CASSYSARLSYEQYF
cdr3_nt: TGTGCCAGCAGTTACTCTGCTAGGCTCTCCTACGAGCAGTACTTC

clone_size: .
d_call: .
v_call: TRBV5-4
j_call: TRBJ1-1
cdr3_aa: CASSLGEAGEAFF
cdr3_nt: TGTGCCAGCAGCTTGGGAGAGGCGGGTGAAGCTTTCTTT

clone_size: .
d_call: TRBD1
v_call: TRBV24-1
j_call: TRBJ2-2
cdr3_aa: CATREGTGWAGELFF
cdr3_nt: TGTGCCACCAGAGAAGGGACAGGGTGGGCCGGGGAGCTGTTTTTT

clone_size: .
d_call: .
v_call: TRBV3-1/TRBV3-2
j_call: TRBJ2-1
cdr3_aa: CASSQEALARYEQFF
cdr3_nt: TGTGCCAGCAGCCAAGAAGCACTAGCCAGGTATGAGCAGTTCTTC

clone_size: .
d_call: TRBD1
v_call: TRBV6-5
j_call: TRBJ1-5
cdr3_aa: CASNTWTGSNQPQHF
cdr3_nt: TGTGCCAGCAATACTTGGACAGGTTCCAATCAGCCCCAGCATTTT

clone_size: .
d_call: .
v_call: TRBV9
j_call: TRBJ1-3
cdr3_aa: CASSVVPDSGNTIYF
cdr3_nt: TGTGCCAGCAGCGTAGTCCCAGACTCTGGAAACACCATATATTTT

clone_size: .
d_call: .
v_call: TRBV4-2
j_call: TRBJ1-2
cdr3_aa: CASSPGSAGDGYTF
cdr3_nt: TGTGCCAGCAGCCCCGGGTCAGCCGGGGATGGCTACACCTTC

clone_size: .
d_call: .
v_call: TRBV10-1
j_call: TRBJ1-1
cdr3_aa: CASSIGGSGLNTEAFF
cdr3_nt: TGCGCCAGCAGTATCGGGGGTTCAGGCTTGAACACTGAAGCTTTCTTT

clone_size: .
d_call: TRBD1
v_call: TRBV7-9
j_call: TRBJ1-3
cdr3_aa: CASSAGTGRNTIYF
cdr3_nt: TGTGCCAGCAGCGCTGGGACAGGAAGAAACACCATATATTTT

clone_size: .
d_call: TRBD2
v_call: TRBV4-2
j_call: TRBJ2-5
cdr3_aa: CASSMTSGQETQYF
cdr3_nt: TGTGCCAGCAGCATGACTAGCGGTCAAGAGACCCAGTACTTC

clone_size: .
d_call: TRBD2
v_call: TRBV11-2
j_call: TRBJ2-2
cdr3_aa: CASSLTSGTSGSGGELFF
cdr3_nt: TGTGCCAGCAGCTTAACATCCGGGACTAGCGGGAGTGGCGGGGAGCTGTTTTTT

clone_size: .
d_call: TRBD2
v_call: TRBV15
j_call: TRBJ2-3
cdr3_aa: CATSRGGASGSPDTQYF
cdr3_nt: TGTGCCACCAGCAGAGGAGGGGCTAGCGGGAGCCCAGATACGCAGTATTTT

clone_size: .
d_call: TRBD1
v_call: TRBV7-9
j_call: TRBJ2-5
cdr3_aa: CASSPRQGIGYQETQYF
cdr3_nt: TGTGCCAGCAGCCCCCGACAGGGGATTGGGTACCAAGAGACCCAGTACTTC

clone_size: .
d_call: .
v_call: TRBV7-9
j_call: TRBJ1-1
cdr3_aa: CASSLLGGNTEAFF
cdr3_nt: TGTGCCAGCAGCTTATTGGGGGGGAACACTGAAGCTTTCTTT

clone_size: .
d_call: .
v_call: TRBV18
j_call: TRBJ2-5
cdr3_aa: CASSPAGRETQYF
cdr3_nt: TGTGCCAGCTCACCTGCAGGGCGAGAGACCCAGTACTTC

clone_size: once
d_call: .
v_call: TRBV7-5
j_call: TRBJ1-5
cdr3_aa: CVRSRQRQGFQPQHF
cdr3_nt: TGTGTCAGAAGCCGACAGCGCCAAGGGTTTCAGCCCCAGCATTTT

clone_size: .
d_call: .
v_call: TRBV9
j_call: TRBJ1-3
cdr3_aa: CASSKIQGTGNTIYF
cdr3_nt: TGTGCCAGCAGCAAAATACAGGGCACTGGAAACACCATATATTTT

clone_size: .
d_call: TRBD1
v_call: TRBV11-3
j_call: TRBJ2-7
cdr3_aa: CASSYEQGASVSSYEQYF
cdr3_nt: TGTGCCAGCAGCTACGAACAGGGGGCGAGCGTCTCCTCCTACGAGCAGTACTTC

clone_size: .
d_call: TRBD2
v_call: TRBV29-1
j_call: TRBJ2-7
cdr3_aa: CSATERDVIEQYF
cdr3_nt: TGCAGCGCGACCGAGCGGGACGTCATCGAGCAGTACTTC

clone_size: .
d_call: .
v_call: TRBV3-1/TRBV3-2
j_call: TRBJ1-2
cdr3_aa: CASSQDKQGGGYTF
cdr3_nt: TGTGCCAGCAGCCAAGATAAGCAGGGCGGAGGCTACACCTTC

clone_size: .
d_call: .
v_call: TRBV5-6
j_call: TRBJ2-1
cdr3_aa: CASSLKGGPLLEQFF
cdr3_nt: TGTGCCAGCAGCTTGAAGGGGGGGCCGCTTCTTGAGCAGTTCTTC

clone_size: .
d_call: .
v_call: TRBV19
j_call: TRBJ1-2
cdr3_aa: CASSMTGDYYGYTF
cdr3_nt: TGTGCCAGTAGTATGACAGGAGACTACTATGGCTACACCTTC

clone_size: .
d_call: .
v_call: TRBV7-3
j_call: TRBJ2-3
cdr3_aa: CASSLVGDTDTQYF
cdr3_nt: TGTGCCAGCAGCTTGGTGGGAGACACAGATACGCAGTATTTT

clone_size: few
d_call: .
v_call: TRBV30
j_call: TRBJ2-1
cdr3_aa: CAWSILSNEQFF
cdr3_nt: TGTGCCTGGAGTATTCTGTCCAATGAGCAGTTCTTC

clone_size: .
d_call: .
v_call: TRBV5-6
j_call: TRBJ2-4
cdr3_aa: CASSPPGGLTIQYF
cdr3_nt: TGTGCCAGCAGCCCCCCCGGGGGGCTGACCATTCAGTACTTC

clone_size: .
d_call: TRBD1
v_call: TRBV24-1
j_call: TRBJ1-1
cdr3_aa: CATRTGGGTEAFF
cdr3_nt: TGTGCCACCCGGACAGGGGGGGGCACTGAAGCTTTCTTT

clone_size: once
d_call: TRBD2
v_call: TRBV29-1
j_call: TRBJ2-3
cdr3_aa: CSVDSGRRVTDTQYF
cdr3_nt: TGCAGCGTTGATAGCGGGAGGCGGGTCACAGATACGCAGTATTTT

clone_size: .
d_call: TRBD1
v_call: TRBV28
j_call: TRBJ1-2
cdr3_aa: CASGHLGGDRGLVGYTF
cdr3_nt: TGTGCCAGCGGGCACCTCGGAGGGGACAGGGGGCTTGTTGGCTACACCTTC

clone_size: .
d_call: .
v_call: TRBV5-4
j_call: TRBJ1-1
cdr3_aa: CASSFYRQNTEAFF
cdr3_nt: TGTGCCAGCAGCTTTTATCGACAGAACACTGAAGCTTTCTTT

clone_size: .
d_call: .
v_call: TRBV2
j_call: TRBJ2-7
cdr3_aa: CASSETRGHEQYF
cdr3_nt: TGTGCCAGCAGTGAAACCAGGGGCCACGAGCAGTACTTC

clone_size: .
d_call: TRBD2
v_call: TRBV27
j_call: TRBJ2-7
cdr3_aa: CASSRSSGGAPSEQYF
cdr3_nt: TGTGCCAGCAGCAGGTCTAGCGGGGGGGCTCCAAGTGAGCAGTACTTC

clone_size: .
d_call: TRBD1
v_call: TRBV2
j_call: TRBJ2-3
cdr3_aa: CASRDRGQTDTQYF
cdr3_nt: TGTGCCAGCAGGGACAGGGGGCAGACAGATACGCAGTATTTT

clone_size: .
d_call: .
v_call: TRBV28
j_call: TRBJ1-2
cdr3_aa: CASRFPLGYTF
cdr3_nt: TGTGCCAGCAGATTCCCCCTAGGCTACACCTTC

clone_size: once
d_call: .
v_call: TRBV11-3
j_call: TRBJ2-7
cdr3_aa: CASSLARQGSYEQYF
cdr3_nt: TGTGCCAGCAGCCTAGCGAGACAGGGCTCCTACGAGCAGTACTTC

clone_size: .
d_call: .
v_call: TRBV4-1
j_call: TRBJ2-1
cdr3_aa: CASSMRNEQFF
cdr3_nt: TGCGCCAGCAGCATGAGAAATGAGCAGTTCTTC

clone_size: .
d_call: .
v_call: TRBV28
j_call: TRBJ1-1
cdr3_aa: CASSPIRQNTEAFF
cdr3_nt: TGTGCCAGCAGTCCCATACGACAGAACACTGAAGCTTTCTTT

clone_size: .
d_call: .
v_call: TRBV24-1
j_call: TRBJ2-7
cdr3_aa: CATSRDNYEQYF
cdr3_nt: TGTGCCACCAGTCGGGACAACTACGAGCAGTACTTC

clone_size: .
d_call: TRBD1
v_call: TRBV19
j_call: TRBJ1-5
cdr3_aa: CASSIAAQGANNQPQHF
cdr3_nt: TGTGCCAGTAGTATCGCGGCCCAGGGGGCTAACAATCAGCCCCAGCATTTT

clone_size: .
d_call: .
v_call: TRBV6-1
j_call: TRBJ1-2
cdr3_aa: CASSEWEGANYGYTF
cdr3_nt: TGTGCCAGCAGTGAATGGGAAGGGGCCAACTATGGCTACACCTTC